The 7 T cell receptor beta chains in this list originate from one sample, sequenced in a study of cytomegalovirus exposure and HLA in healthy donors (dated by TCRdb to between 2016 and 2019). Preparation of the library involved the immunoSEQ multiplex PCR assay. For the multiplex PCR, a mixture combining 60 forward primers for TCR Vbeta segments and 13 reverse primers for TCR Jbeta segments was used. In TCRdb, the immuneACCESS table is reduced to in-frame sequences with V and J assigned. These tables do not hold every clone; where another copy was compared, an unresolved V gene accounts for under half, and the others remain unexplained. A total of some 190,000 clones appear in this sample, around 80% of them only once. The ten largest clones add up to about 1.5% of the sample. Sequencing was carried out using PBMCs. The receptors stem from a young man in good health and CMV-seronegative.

The CDR3 reads CASSGQGFSSTDTQYF. CDR3 nucleotides: TGTGCCAGCAGCGGACAGGGGTTTTCTAGCACAGATACGCAGTATTTT. The genes are TRBV9 and TRBJ2-3; TRBD1 aligns across 8 bases. V trimming: 3 bases; J trimming: 0 bases; junction bases outside the gene matches: 6. The CDR3 sequence is 16 residues long. The germline CDR1 and CDR2 sequences are SGDLS and YYNGEE.

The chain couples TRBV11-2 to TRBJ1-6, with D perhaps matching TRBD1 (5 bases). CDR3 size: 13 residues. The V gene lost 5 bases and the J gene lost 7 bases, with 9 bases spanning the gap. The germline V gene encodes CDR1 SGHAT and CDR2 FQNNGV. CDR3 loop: CASSRQKNSPLHF. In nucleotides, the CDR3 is TGTGCCAGCAGCAGACAGAAAAATTCACCCCTCCACTTT.

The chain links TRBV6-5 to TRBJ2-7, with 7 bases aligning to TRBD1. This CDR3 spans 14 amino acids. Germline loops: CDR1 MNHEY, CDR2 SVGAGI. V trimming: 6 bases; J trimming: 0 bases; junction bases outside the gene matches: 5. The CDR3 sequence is CASSGTVSSYEQYF. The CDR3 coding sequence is TGTGCCAGCAGCGGGACAGTTTCCTCCTACGAGCAGTACTTC.

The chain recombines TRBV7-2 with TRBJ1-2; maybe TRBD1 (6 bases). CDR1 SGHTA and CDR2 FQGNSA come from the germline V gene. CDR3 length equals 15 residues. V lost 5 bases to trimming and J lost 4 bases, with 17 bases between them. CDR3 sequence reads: CASSPSDGGSYGYTF. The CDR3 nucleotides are TGTGCCAGCAGCCCTAGTGATGGGGGCTCCTATGGCTACACCTTC.

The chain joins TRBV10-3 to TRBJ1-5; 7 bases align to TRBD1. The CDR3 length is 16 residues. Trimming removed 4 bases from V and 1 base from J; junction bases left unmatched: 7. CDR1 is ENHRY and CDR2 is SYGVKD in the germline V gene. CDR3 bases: TGTGCCATCAGTGGCACAGGGGTAACGAGCAATCAGCCCCAGCATTTT. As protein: CAISGTGVTSNQPQHF.

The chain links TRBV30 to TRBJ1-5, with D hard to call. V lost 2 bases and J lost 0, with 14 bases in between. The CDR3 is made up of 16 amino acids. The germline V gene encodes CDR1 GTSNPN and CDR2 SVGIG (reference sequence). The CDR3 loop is CAWSFREGYSNQPQHF. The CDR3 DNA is TGTGCCTGGAGTTTCCGGGAGGGTTATAGCAATCAGCCCCAGCATTTT. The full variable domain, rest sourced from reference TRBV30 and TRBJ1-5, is SQTIHQWPATLVQPVGSPLSLECTVEGTSNPNLYWYRQAAGRGLQLLFYSVGIGQISSEVPQNLSASRPQDRQFILSSKKLLLSDSGFYLCAWSFREGYSNQPQHFGDGTRLSIL.

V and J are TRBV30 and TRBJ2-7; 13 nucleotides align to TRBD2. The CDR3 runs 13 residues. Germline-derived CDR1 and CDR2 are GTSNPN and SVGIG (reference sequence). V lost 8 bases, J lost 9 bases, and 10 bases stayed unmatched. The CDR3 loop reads CAAAGLAGTGQYF. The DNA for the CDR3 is TGTGCCGCGGCGGGACTAGCGGGAACGGGGCAGTACTTC.